Shown below are 5 T cell receptor beta chains from a single sample sequenced in a study of brain metastases from non-small cell lung cancer. The assay was immunoSEQ multiplex PCR, and TCRdb's table has in-frame clones only and misses some. The data contain roughly 520 clones, roughly nine tenths of them seen just once; the ten biggest clones take up 8% to 10%. Material for sequencing was tissue from a brain metastasis. The receptor set was obtained from a donor aged 40 or older with non-small cell lung cancer.

The V and J genes are TRBV19 and TRBJ1-5; D is possibly TRBD1 (5 bases). Trimming stripped 5 bases from V and 6 bases from J, with 11 bases between. The CDR3 length is 13 residues. CDR1 LNHDA and CDR2 SQIVND come from the germline V gene (reference sequence). CDR3 sequence (DNA): TGTGCCAGTAGTCAGGTTGGGGGTCAGCCCCAGCATTTT. This encodes CASSQVGGQPQHF.

The genes are TRBV27 and TRBJ2-3, with a possible D match to TRBD2 (5 bases). The CDR3 loop spans 14 amino acids. Deletions cut 6 bases from V and 2 bases from J, with 12 bases between. Germline assignment: CDR1 MNHEY and CDR2 SMNVEV (reference sequence). The CDR3 protein is CASRNRLPTDTQYF. The CDR3 nucleotides are TGTGCCAGCAGGAACCGACTACCCACAGATACGCAGTATTTT.

This clone was counted only a few times. The CDR3 region is CASSQDGGTHNEQFF. In nucleotides, the CDR3 is TGTGCCAGCAGCCAAGACGGAGGGACTCACAATGAGCAGTTCTTC. J is TRBJ2-1 and V is TRBV4-2; weak D call: TRBD2 (6 bases). The length of the CDR3 is 15 residues. The V end lost 0 bases, the J end lost 5 bases, and 11 bases lay between the germline ends. Germline V gene sequence: CDR1 LGHNA, CDR2 YNFKEQ.

CDR3 sequence reads: CASSLRGVNTEAFF. CDR3 sequence (DNA): TGTGCCAGCAGCTTGAGAGGGGTCAACACTGAAGCTTTCTTT. This chain links TRBV5-5 with TRBJ1-1; tentative D call: TRBD1 (5 bases). V lost 1 base to trimming and J lost 2 bases, with 9 bases between them. Germline lookup yields CDR1 SGHKS and CDR2 YYEKEE (reference sequence). The CDR3 extends over 14 amino acids.

CDR3 loop: CASSTGTGGRGYTF. CDR3 bases: TGTGCCAGCAGCACCGGGACAGGGGGCAGAGGCTACACCTTC. V gene TRBV28 combines with J gene TRBJ1-2; 12 bases align to TRBD1. CDR1 is MDHEN, CDR2 SYDVKM, per germline. This CDR3 region has 14 residues. J gave up 8 bases and V 6 bases, and 7 bases lay outside the gene matches.